The 27 T cell receptor beta chains listed next were all sequenced from one sample in a study of vaccination effects on CD4 cells after COVID-19. Some clones are missing from TCRdb's copy, which holds only in-frame ones; the method was immunoSEQ multiplex PCR. The data show around 47,000 clones, with 75% seen just once and around 30% held by the top ten. Their antigen targets remain unknown. ViraFEST assay sequencing came after antigen-specific CD4+ T cells were expanded with viral peptide pools. Subsequent to 10 days of culture, CD4+ T cells were isolated. This person's SARS-CoV-2 infection, confirmed by PCR, occurred between March and December 2020. The sample here was CD4+ T cells from PBMCs cultured with a peptide pool, taken before COVID-19 vaccination. These receptors all stem from a human donor who had a prior SARS-CoV-2 infection.

This chain joins TRBV27 and TRBJ2-1, with a tentative D call TRBD1 (8 bases). Germline V lookup: CDR1 MNHEY, CDR2 SMNVEV (reference sequence). The CDR3 has 20 amino acids. Trimming left V 7 bases short and J 7 bases short, with 35 bases between. The CDR3 DNA reads TGTGCCAGCAAATCGGGGGGCCCGGGGACAGGTGAAGGAGTTTGGAATGAGCAGTTCTTC. Its protein is CASKSGGPGTGEGVWNEQFF.

The gene calls are TRBV5-4 and TRBJ2-2; no reliable D call. From germline, CDR1 is SGHNT and CDR2 YYREEE (reference sequence). The V and J ends lost 2 bases and 1 base respectively, with 6 bases between them. The CDR3 is made up of 14 amino acids. CDR3 sequence: CASSFHGNTGELFF. As DNA, the CDR3 is TGTGCCAGCAGCTTCCACGGGAACACCGGGGAGCTGTTTTTT.

The chain recombines TRBV28 with TRBJ1-3; TRBD1 matches 7 bases. CDR3 length: 17 amino acids. Germline CDR1 reads MDHEN; CDR2 reads SYDVKM. J was trimmed by 4 bases and V by 6 bases; bases with no gene match: 15. The CDR3 DNA sequence: TGTGCCAGCAGCCGGAGCCATTACAGGGGAACAGGAAACACCATATATTTT. Protein: CASSRSHYRGTGNTIYF.

The V and J genes are TRBV5-5 and TRBJ2-1; D may correspond to TRBD1 or TRBD2 (6 bases each). The V gene lost 3 bases and the J gene lost 10 bases, with 17 bases spanning the gap. CDR3 size: 14 residues. Per the germline V gene, CDR1 is SGHKS and CDR2 is YYEKEE (reference sequence). The CDR3 region has the DNA TGTGCCAGCAGCTCTCAGTCGGGGGCTAGGGAGCAGTTCTTC. Translation: CASSSQSGAREQFF.

CDR3 in amino acids: CASTNDRGNQPQHF. CDR3 bases: TGCGCCAGCACCAATGACAGGGGCAATCAGCCCCAGCATTTT. This chain connects TRBV10-1 to TRBJ1-5, with 7 bases aligning to TRBD1. From germline, CDR1 is WNHNN and CDR2 SYGVQD (reference sequence). There are 14 residues in the CDR3. Trimming removed 7 bases from V and 2 bases from J; junction bases left unmatched: 5.

J is TRBJ2-2 and V is TRBV7-2, with D possibly being TRBD2 (5 bases). The CDR3 has 15 amino acids. V gave up 6 bases and J gave up 6 bases, with 17 bases separating them. Germline loops: CDR1 SGHTA, CDR2 FQGNSA. CDR3 residues: CASRSRASLPGELFF. The CDR3 DNA reads TGTGCCAGCAGATCTAGGGCTAGCCTCCCCGGGGAGCTGTTTTTT.

The rearrangement joins TRBV6-1 to TRBJ2-3; unclear D gene. V was shortened by 2 bases and J by 5 bases, with 14 bases between the two germline ends. The CDR3 sequence is 15 residues long. The V gene's germline CDR1 is MNHNS and CDR2 SASEGT. CDR3 residues: CASSERRNWGDTQYF. The CDR3 DNA is TGTGCCAGCAGTGAACGGAGAAACTGGGGAGATACGCAGTATTTT.

This clone was counted between two and nine times. The chain joins TRBV19 to TRBJ2-1, with a tentative D call TRBD2 (6 bases). Trimming shortened V by 6 bases and J by 4 bases, and 22 bases separated the two germline ends. Germline assignment: CDR1 LNHDA and CDR2 SQIVND (reference sequence). The CDR3 contains 17 residues. The CDR3 loop is CASSPQSTSGPYNEQFF. DNA for the CDR3: TGTGCCAGTAGCCCCCAATCGACTAGTGGCCCTTACAATGAGCAGTTCTTC. Drawing the rest from reference TRBV19 and TRBJ2-1, the complete variable domain is DGGITQSPKYLFRKEGQNVTLSCEQNLNHDAMYWYRQDPGQGLRLIYYSQIVNDFQKGDIAEGYSVSREKKESFPLTVTSAQKNPTAFYLCASSPQSTSGPYNEQFFGPGTRLTVL.

The chain joins TRBV9 to TRBJ2-3, with TRBD2 matching 13 bases. The trim removed 2 bases at V and 1 base at J, leaving 1 base unmatched. CDR1 SGDLS and CDR2 YYNGEE come from the germline V gene. The CDR3 is made up of 16 amino acids. CDR3 region: CASSVGLAGRTDTQYF. The CDR3 DNA sequence: TGTGCCAGCAGCGTGGGACTAGCGGGACGCACAGATACGCAGTATTTT.

The chain is built from TRBV29-1 and TRBJ2-1; 8 nucleotides agree with TRBD1. Per the germline V gene, CDR1 is SQVTM and CDR2 is ANQGSEA. The CDR3 covers 15 residues. Trimming took 6 bases from V and 2 from J; bases not matched to a gene: 9. The CDR3 reads CSVSAYRGTYNEQFF. CDR3 in DNA: TGCAGCGTCTCCGCGTACAGGGGGACCTACAATGAGCAGTTCTTC.

The CDR3 reads CASGRDNQPQHF. The CDR3, as DNA: TGTGCCTCTGGACGGGACAATCAGCCCCAGCATTTT. V and J are TRBV30 and TRBJ1-5; D is ambiguous. V lost 7 bases and J lost 3, with 10 bases in between. Germline loops: CDR1 GTSNPN, CDR2 SVGIG (reference sequence). This CDR3 has 12 amino acids. Together with reference TRBV30 and TRBJ1-5, the CDR3 gives the full variable domain: SQTIHQWPATLVQPVGSPLSLECTVEGTSNPNLYWYRQAAGRGLQLLFYSVGIGQISSEVPQNLSASRPQDRQFILSSKKLLLSDSGFYLCASGRDNQPQHFGDGTRLSIL.

The chain uses TRBV12-5 and TRBJ2-1; D gene ambiguous. V was trimmed by 7 bases and J by 4 bases, leaving 17 bases between them. This CDR3 region has 15 residues. Germline V gene lookup returns CDR1 LGHNT and CDR2 FRNRAP. CDR3 in amino acids: CASVAWNLDYNEQFF. The DNA of the CDR3 is TGTGCTAGTGTTGCATGGAACCTCGATTACAATGAGCAGTTCTTC.

The chain carries TRBV24-1 and TRBJ2-1, with 14 nucleotides matching TRBD2. Germline V lookup: CDR1 KGHDR, CDR2 SFDVKD. The CDR3 consists of 17 residues. V shed 5 bases and J 11 bases; nucleotides not matched to a gene: 13. CDR3 sequence reads: CATSVFQGGLAGEKQFF. The CDR3 nucleotides are TGTGCCACCAGTGTGTTTCAAGGGGGACTAGCGGGGGAGAAGCAGTTCTTC.

This clone was seen only once. The chain recombines TRBV6-5 with TRBJ2-3, with 7 bases matching TRBD2. Germline V lookup: CDR1 MNHEY, CDR2 SVGAGI. This CDR3 is built from 15 residues. With 0 bases clipped from V and 6 bases from J, the junction kept 6 bases outside the gene matches. This chain's CDR3 is CASSYSIGGSDTQYF. The CDR3 region has the DNA TGTGCCAGCAGTTACTCGATTGGCGGGAGTGATACGCAGTATTTT.

J is TRBJ2-7 and V is TRBV27; 8 bases fit TRBD1. The CDR3 is 14 amino acids. Germline V gene data show CDR1 as MNHEY and CDR2 as SMNVEV (reference sequence). Trimming cost V 0 bases and J 3 bases; bases outside gene matches: 1. The CDR3 reads CASSLSGQDYEQYF. CDR3 in DNA: TGTGCCAGCAGTTTATCGGGACAGGACTACGAGCAGTACTTC.

The sample holds one count of this clone. CDR3 nucleotides: TGTGCCAGCAGCTCCCGGGACAGGGGCTATGGCTACACCTTC. Translation gives CASSSRDRGYGYTF. The chain is built from TRBV7-9 and TRBJ1-2, with 10 positions matching TRBD1. J was trimmed by 4 bases and V by 4 bases; bases with no gene match: 3. The CDR3 spans 14 residues. Germline lookup yields CDR1 SEHNR and CDR2 FQNEAQ (reference sequence).

This clone was recorded only once. This chain connects TRBV20-1 to TRBJ2-7, with a possible D match to TRBD2 (6 bases). Trimming took off 3 bases at V and 0 bases at J, with 12 bases between the two ends. CDR3 size: 14 residues. Looked up from germline, CDR1 is DFQATT and CDR2 is SNEGSKA (reference sequence). CDR3 in amino acids: CSASGGGSSYEQYF. CDR3 in DNA: TGCAGTGCTAGTGGTGGGGGGAGCTCCTACGAGCAGTACTTC.

The chain has TRBV27 and TRBJ1-1; D not resolved. The germline gives CDR1 MNHEY, CDR2 SMNVEV (reference sequence). Trimming removed 0 bases from V and 1 base from J, with 6 bases in between. The CDR3 spans 14 residues. The CDR3 DNA follows: TGTGCCAGCAGTTTATCCGCAAGGAACACTGAAGCTTTCTTT. Translating it yields CASSLSARNTEAFF.

The genes are TRBV18 and TRBJ2-7, with 9 bases aligning to TRBD1. The CDR3 has 17 residues. Germline-derived CDR1 and CDR2 are KGHSH and LQKENI. V lost 4 bases and J lost 7; bases outside the gene matches: 17. The CDR3 sequence is CASSQSLPGQGGSEQYF. In DNA form, the CDR3 reads TGTGCCAGCTCACAATCATTACCGGGACAGGGAGGATCGGAGCAGTACTTC.

This clone was picked up one time. V usage is TRBV2 and J usage is TRBJ1-5; no firm D call. Germline V gives CDR1 SNHLY, CDR2 FYNNEI. The CDR3 contains 14 residues. V lost 2 bases to trimming and J lost 1 base, with 6 bases between them. For the CDR3, the DNA is TGTGCCAGCAGTGAAAACAACAGCAATCAGCCCCAGCATTTT. Protein: CASSENNSNQPQHF.

The J gene is TRBJ2-1, the V gene TRBV5-5; 9 positions agree with TRBD2. V shed 0 bases and J 5 bases; nucleotides not matched to a gene: 3. The CDR3 runs to 15 residues. Germline V CDR1 and CDR2: SGHKS, YYEKEE (reference sequence). The DNA for the CDR3 is TGTGCCAGCAGCTTGGTGGCTAGCGGGGACAATGAGCAGTTCTTC. Translation: CASSLVASGDNEQFF.

V usage is TRBV7-8 and J usage is TRBJ2-4; D remains ambiguous. Looked up from germline, CDR1 is SGHVS and CDR2 is FQNEAQ. The CDR3 is made up of 15 amino acids. V was cut by 2 bases and J by 0 bases, with 8 bases left in between. CDR3 nucleotide sequence: TGTGCCAGCAGCTTATCCGTATTAGCCAAAAACATTCAGTACTTC. Protein product: CASSLSVLAKNIQYF.

The genes are TRBV5-5 and TRBJ2-1, with 13 bases that match TRBD2. Trimming cost V 2 bases and J 8 bases; bases outside gene matches: 10. Per the germline V gene, CDR1 is SGHKS and CDR2 is YYEKEE (reference sequence). This CDR3 is 17 amino acids long. CDR3 protein: CASSFSRTSGSRDEQFF. CDR3 in DNA: TGTGCCAGCAGCTTCTCCCGGACTAGCGGGAGTCGCGATGAGCAGTTCTTC.

This chain uses TRBV18 with TRBJ2-5; D may match TRBD1 or TRBD2 (5 bases each). Germline CDR1 reads KGHSH; CDR2 reads LQKENI. Between the trimmed V and J ends, which lost 3 bases and 3 bases, there was a span of 8 bases. This CDR3 has 13 amino acids. The CDR3 bases are TGTGCCAGCTCACCCGGGACGGAAGAGACCCAGTACTTC. Protein sequence: CASSPGTEETQYF.

The genes are TRBV7-2 and TRBJ1-4; no clear D gene. The CDR3 is 12 residues long. Trimming removed 1 base at V and 13 bases at J, with 10 bases between. Germline V gene lookup returns CDR1 SGHTA and CDR2 FQGNSA. Here the CDR3 DNA reads TGTGCCAGCAGCTTAGATTACAGCGTACTGTTTTTT. As protein: CASSLDYSVLFF.

The chain carries TRBV7-2 and TRBJ1-1; D perhaps matches TRBD1 (6 bases). Deletions cut 2 bases from V and 1 base from J, with 8 bases between. The CDR3 totals 14 residues. Germline CDR1 SGHTA, CDR2 FQGNSA. The CDR3 loop is CASSLTGQNTEAFF. CDR3 DNA: TGTGCCAGCAGCTTAACGGGACAGAACACTGAAGCTTTCTTT.

The chain joins TRBV12-3 or TRBV12-4 to TRBJ1-6; D gene uncertain. The CDR3 is made up of 13 amino acids. Trimming pared 10 bases from V and 8 bases from J, leaving 15 bases between. The CDR3 region has the DNA TGTGCCACCCAAGCCCAGGCCTATTCACCCCTCCACTTT. It yields the protein CATQAQAYSPLHF.